These T cell receptor beta chains were read from a single sample in a study of T cell responses to AZD1222 COVID-19 vaccine. This table comes from immunoSEQ multiplex PCR, and its TCRdb copy is limited to in-frame clones, with some not included. There are some 120,000 clones in the sample; about nine tenths occur only once, and approximately 1% lies in the top ten. Sequenced here: peripheral blood, sampled on day 0 of AZD1222 vaccination. The receptors originated from an adult in good health. CDR3s include the opening cysteine and the closing phenylalanine or tryptophan. The order of the fields is D gene, clone size, V gene, J gene, CDR3 protein, CDR3 DNA. The D gene is left open where the match is weak. Clone size is not always given. Where it is, it says once, few, many or a class for expanded clones.

TRBD1	NA	TRBV7-6	TRBJ1-6	CASSPGGASYNSPLHF	TGTGCCAGCAGCCCAGGGGGCGCGTCCTATAATTCACCCCTCCACTTT
TRBD1	NA	TRBV18	TRBJ1-1	CASSRRQGNTEAFF	TGTGCCAGCTCACGCCGACAGGGGAACACTGAAGCTTTCTTT
NA	NA	TRBV21-1	TRBJ2-7	CASSLRTGNEQYF	TGTGCCAGCAGCCTCAGGACAGGGAACGAGCAGTACTTC
TRBD2	NA	TRBV28	TRBJ2-1	CASSPVMGREGGNEQFF	TGTGCCAGCAGCCCTGTAATGGGGCGGGAGGGGGGTAATGAGCAGTTCTTC
TRBD1	NA	TRBV27	TRBJ2-7	CASNGGRGRPGSSYEQYF	TGTGCCAGCAATGGGGGCAGGGGGCGACCGGGCAGCTCCTACGAGCAGTACTTC
NA	NA	TRBV6-5	TRBJ2-2	CASRGGAGELFF	TGTGCCAGCAGAGGAGGCGCCGGGGAGCTGTTTTTT
NA	NA	TRBV9	TRBJ2-5	CASGSYETQYF	TGTGCCAGCGGGAGTTATGAGACCCAGTACTTC
NA	NA	TRBV6-2/TRBV6-3	TRBJ1-2	CASSRGYGYTF	TGTGCCAGCAGTCGGGGGTATGGCTACACCTTC
NA	NA	TRBV14	TRBJ1-5	CASSQAHVGGQGYSNQPQHF	TGTGCCAGCAGCCAAGCTCACGTCGGGGGCCAAGGCTATAGCAATCAGCCCCAGCATTTT
NA	NA	TRBV5-1	TRBJ1-4	CASSPDRTEKLFF	TGCGCCAGCAGCCCCGACAGGACTGAAAAACTGTTTTTT
NA	NA	TRBV11-2	TRBJ1-1	CASSLVPASMNTEAFF	TGTGCCAGCAGCTTAGTTCCGGCCAGCATGAACACTGAAGCTTTCTTT
TRBD2	NA	TRBV6-5	TRBJ2-7	CASSYMGLAGYEQYF	TGTGCCAGCAGTTACATGGGACTAGCGGGATACGAGCAGTACTTC
NA	NA	TRBV5-1	TRBJ2-1	CASNRAGEYNEQFF	TGCGCCAGCAATAGGGCAGGGGAATACAATGAGCAGTTCTTC
TRBD1	NA	TRBV18	TRBJ1-2	CASSPTKGQVEYGYTF	TGTGCCAGCTCACCTACTAAGGGACAGGTGGAGTATGGCTACACCTTC
NA	NA	TRBV9	TRBJ2-3	CASSVGGYPADTQYF	TGTGCCAGCAGCGTTGGGGGATACCCTGCAGATACGCAGTATTTT
TRBD2	NA	TRBV5-1	TRBJ2-7	CASSLDLSGTIGQYF	TGCGCCAGCAGCTTGGACCTTAGCGGGACCATCGGGCAGTACTTC
NA	NA	TRBV29-1	TRBJ2-3	CSVEARASTDTQYF	TGCAGCGTTGAGGCCAGGGCGAGCACAGATACGCAGTATTTT
TRBD2	NA	TRBV27	TRBJ2-1	CASSQKRDPYNEQFF	TGTGCCAGCAGTCAAAAGCGGGACCCCTACAATGAGCAGTTCTTC
NA	NA	TRBV9	TRBJ1-1	CASSLEGQLNTEAFF	TGTGCCAGCAGCCTAGAGGGACAACTGAACACTGAAGCTTTCTTT
NA	NA	TRBV7-3	TRBJ2-1	CASSLRSRGAIYNEQFF	TGTGCCAGCAGCTTAAGATCTCGGGGGGCGATATACAATGAGCAGTTCTTC
NA	NA	TRBV7-2	TRBJ1-5	CASSFLGDSNQPQHF	TGTGCCAGCAGCTTTTTGGGGGATAGCAATCAGCCCCAGCATTTT
TRBD2	NA	TRBV18	TRBJ2-1	CASSPRLAGGGTLSYNEQFF	TGTGCCAGCTCTCCCAGACTAGCGGGAGGGGGAACTCTCTCCTACAATGAGCAGTTCTTC
TRBD1	NA	TRBV24-1	TRBJ2-3	CATSDRDRGPLDTQYF	TGTGCCACCAGTGACCGGGACAGGGGGCCTCTAGATACGCAGTATTTT
NA	few	TRBV3-1/TRBV3-2	TRBJ2-6	CASSPTGANVLTF	TGTGCCAGCAGCCCTACTGGGGCCAACGTCCTGACTTTC
TRBD2	NA	TRBV6-4	TRBJ2-3	CASSDGGRVTDTQYF	TGTGCCAGCAGTGACGGCGGGAGGGTCACAGATACGCAGTATTTT
NA	once	TRBV7-9	TRBJ1-1	CASSLPPGGQGAFF	TGTGCCAGCAGCTTACCTCCCGGGGGCCAAGGAGCTTTCTTT
NA	NA	TRBV28	TRBJ1-1	CASSVGNTEAFF	TGTGCCAGCAGTGTCGGGAACACTGAAGCTTTCTTT
NA	NA	TRBV19	TRBJ2-7	CASSIRVGSYEQYF	TGTGCCAGTAGTATAAGGGTCGGCTCCTACGAGCAGTACTTC
NA	NA	TRBV7-8	TRBJ1-3	CASSLAEVFSGNTIYF	TGTGCCAGCAGCTTAGCGGAAGTCTTCTCTGGAAACACCATATATTTT
TRBD2	NA	TRBV10-1	TRBJ2-7	CASPSDRTSGGGYEQYF	TGCGCCAGTCCATCGGATAGGACTAGCGGAGGCGGGTACGAGCAGTACTTC
NA	NA	TRBV5-5	TRBJ1-4	CASSLLPGVSNEKLFF	TGTGCCAGCAGCCTTCTACCGGGGGTCTCTAATGAAAAACTGTTTTTT
NA	NA	TRBV28	TRBJ2-7	CASTFGSYEQYF	TGTGCCAGCACTTTTGGCTCCTACGAGCAGTACTTC
TRBD2	NA	TRBV6-6	TRBJ2-7	CASSLGLLIEQYF	TGTGCCAGCAGCCTGGGACTACTGATCGAGCAGTACTTC
NA	NA	TRBV28	TRBJ1-5	CASSPGLRRQPQHF	TGTGCCAGCAGCCCGGGACTCAGACGTCAGCCCCAGCATTTT
NA	few	TRBV28	TRBJ1-2	CASRSDGILGTF	TGTGCCAGCAGATCAGACGGGATTTTGGGGACCTTC
NA	NA	TRBV18	TRBJ2-6	CASSFEIRANVLTF	TGTGCCAGCTCATTTGAAATACGGGCCAACGTCCTGACTTTC
NA	NA	TRBV10-3	TRBJ2-3	CAIRRDSRRLTDTQYF	TGTGCCATCAGGCGGGACTCCCGCAGGCTCACAGATACGCAGTATTTT
TRBD2	NA	TRBV5-4	TRBJ2-2	CASNSGTSGRYGELFF	TGTGCCAGCAACTCTGGGACTAGCGGGAGGTACGGGGAGCTGTTTTTT
NA	NA	TRBV5-8	TRBJ2-1	CASSLHVLRGPHEQFF	TGTGCCAGCAGCTTGCATGTACTCAGGGGCCCACATGAGCAGTTCTTC
TRBD1	NA	TRBV2	TRBJ2-7	CASSPGQISLYEQYF	TGTGCCAGCTCCCCGGGACAGATTTCCCTATACGAGCAGTACTTC
NA	NA	TRBV12-5	TRBJ2-3	CASGLGHDTDTQYF	TGTGCTAGTGGTTTGGGGCACGACACAGATACGCAGTATTTT
TRBD1	NA	TRBV5-6	TRBJ1-6	CASSWGGPTGQDSPLHF	TGTGCCAGCAGCTGGGGGGGGCCGACAGGGCAGGATTCACCCCTCCACTTT